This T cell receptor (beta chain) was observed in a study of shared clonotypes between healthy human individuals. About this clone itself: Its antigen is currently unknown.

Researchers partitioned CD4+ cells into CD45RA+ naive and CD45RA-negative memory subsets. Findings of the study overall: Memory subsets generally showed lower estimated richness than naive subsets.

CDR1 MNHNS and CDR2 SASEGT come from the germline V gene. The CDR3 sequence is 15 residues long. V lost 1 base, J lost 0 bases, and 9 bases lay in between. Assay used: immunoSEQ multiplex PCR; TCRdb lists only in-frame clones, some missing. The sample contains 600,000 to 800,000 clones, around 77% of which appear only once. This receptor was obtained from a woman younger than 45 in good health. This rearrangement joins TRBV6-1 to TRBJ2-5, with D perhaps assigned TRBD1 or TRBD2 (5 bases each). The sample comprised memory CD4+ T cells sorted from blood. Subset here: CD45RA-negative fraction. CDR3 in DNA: TGTGCCAGCAGTGAAGGGTGGGGGTACCAAGAGACCCAGTACTTC. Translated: CASSEGWGYQETQYF.